This T cell receptor beta chain was obtained from a study of T cells in Graves' hyperthyroidism and ophthalmopathy. General study findings and limits: In the blood, most expanded thyroid clonotypes above 0.001 appeared as well.

This CDR3 has 14 residues. Germline CDR1 is PRHDT and CDR2 is FYEKMQ (reference sequence). Trimming pared 5 bases from V and 1 base from J, leaving 11 bases between. Using RNA transcripts as the source, TCR beta CDR3 regions were amplified. A first-round RT-PCR of the TCR CDR3 used the HTBI primer set. TCRdb passed the multiplex PCR reads through MiXCR, listing each CDR3 protein once. Of 750,000 to 950,000 distinct CDR3 sequences listed, roughly 37% are singletons. As for this clonotype: Its antigen is currently unknown.

Patients showing uncontrolled infection, other autoimmune disease, pregnancy or lactation were ineligible. The sequence was collected from a man between 18 and 35 years old with Graves' hyperthyroidism. Sequences were obtained from blood. The chain employs TRBV13 and TRBJ2-5, with D possibly TRBD2 on 6 matching bases. CDR3 region: CASSMDGSQETQYF. CDR3 DNA: TGTGCCAGCAGCATGGACGGGAGCCAAGAGACCCAGTACTTC.